The T cell receptor (beta chain) described here comes from a study of metastatic and nonmetastatic thyroid tumors. Across the study: Malignant and benign thyroid patients had repertoires compared in peripheral blood and tumor or nodule tissue.

Germline V gene lookup returns CDR1 SNHLY and CDR2 FYNNEI. The CDR3 length is 12 residues. V lost 6 bases and J lost 2, with 8 bases in between. MiXCR was used by TCRdb to re-call the PCR reads. The table shows approximately 29,000 clones, with 25% to 30% occurring only once. Patients underwent thyroid surgery, and none had received any treatment before it. The table lists this clone with many counts. The specimen sequenced was blood. The gene calls are TRBV2 and TRBJ2-7; possible D gene TRBD1, 6 bases. The TCR comes from a female donor with papillary thyroid cancer or a benign thyroid nodule (not recorded which). Some clones in this sample may be carry-over from other donors' samples. For the CDR3, the DNA is TGTGCCAGCAGGGGACAAGCCTACGAGCAGTACTTC. Translated, it gives CASRGQAYEQYF. The complete variable domain, with remaining parts taken from reference TRBV2 and TRBJ2-7, reads EPEVTQTPSHQVTQMGQEVILRCVPISNHLYFYWYRQILGQKVEFLVSFYNNEISEKSEIFDDQFSVERPDGSNFTLKIRSTKLEDSAMYFCASRGQAYEQYFGPGTRLTVT.